One sample yielded the 28 T cell receptor beta chains listed below, sequenced in a study of blood T cell repertoires in COVID-19. The assay was immunoSEQ multiplex PCR, and TCRdb's table has in-frame clones only and misses some. This table has nearly 300,000 clones, about 91% appearing once. Source material: peripheral blood. The source is a young woman who had recovered from COVID-19.

The rearrangement uses TRBV5-1 and TRBJ2-7; TRBD2 aligns across 12 bases. The CDR3 has 14 residues. Germline V gene lookup returns CDR1 SGHRS and CDR2 YFSETQ. With 4 bases clipped from V and 7 bases from J, the junction kept 6 bases outside the gene matches. The CDR3 reads CASSPSGGGREQYF. The CDR3 coding sequence is TGCGCCAGCAGCCCTAGCGGGGGGGGACGAGAGCAGTACTTC.

The chain is built from TRBV7-2 and TRBJ2-6; weak D call: TRBD2 (5 bases). With 5 bases removed from V and 4 bases from J, the gap between germline ends came to 12 bases. In germline, CDR1 is SGHTA, CDR2 FQGNSA. This CDR3 has 15 amino acids. The CDR3: CASSREIVGANVLTF. The CDR3 DNA reads as TGTGCCAGCAGCCGGGAAATTGTAGGGGCCAACGTCCTGACTTTC.

This rearrangement joins TRBV19 to TRBJ1-5, with 9 bases that match TRBD1. J gave up 6 bases and V 8 bases, and 8 bases lay outside the gene matches. The CDR3 runs to 14 residues. CDR1 LNHDA and CDR2 SQIVND come from the germline V gene (reference sequence). As DNA, the CDR3 is TGTGCCAGTTATGGACAGGGGTCCCGTCAGCCCCAGCATTTT. Its protein product is CASYGQGSRQPQHF.

The CDR3 loop reads CASSLRGFYGYTF. In nucleotides, the CDR3 is TGTGCCAGCAGCTTAAGGGGCTTCTATGGCTACACCTTC. The chain employs TRBV5-4 and TRBJ1-2, with D possibly being TRBD1 (5 bases). V lost 2 bases, J lost 4 bases, and 9 bases lay in between. The CDR3 has 13 residues. Germline V gene sequence: CDR1 SGHNT, CDR2 YYREEE (reference sequence).

The rearrangement joins TRBV30 to TRBJ1-1; D gene uncertain. V was pared by 3 bases and J by 1 base, with 9 bases between. CDR1 and CDR2 (germline): GTSNPN, SVGIG (reference sequence). The CDR3 covers 13 residues. For the CDR3, the DNA is TGTGCCTGGAGCGAGGATCCGAACACTGAAGCTTTCTTT. Translation gives CAWSEDPNTEAFF.

The table lists this clone with a few counts. The chain recombines TRBV7-9 with TRBJ1-1, with D unresolved. CDR1 and CDR2 from the germline V gene are SEHNR and FQNEAQ (reference sequence). CDR3 length: 15 residues. Trimming took 5 bases from V and 1 from J, leaving 14 bases between them. CDR3 in amino acids: CASSRAGVGNTEAFF. Here the CDR3 DNA reads TGTGCCAGCAGCCGCGCTGGAGTTGGGAACACTGAAGCTTTCTTT.

The rearrangement joins TRBV7-2 to TRBJ2-3; D may be TRBD2 (6 bases). Per the germline V gene, CDR1 is SGHTA and CDR2 is FQGNSA. The V and J ends lost 1 base and 3 bases respectively, with 17 bases between them. The CDR3 is 17 amino acids. The CDR3 sequence: CASSLDGGSVSTDTQYF. As DNA, the CDR3 is TGTGCCAGCAGCTTAGATGGGGGGTCTGTCTCGACAGATACGCAGTATTTT. Full variable domain (rest looked up from reference TRBV7-2 and TRBJ2-3): GAGVSQSPSNKVTEKGKDVELRCDPISGHTALYWYRQSLGQGLEFLIYFQGNSAPDKSGLPSDRFSAERTGGSVSTLTIQRTQQEDSAVYLCASSLDGGSVSTDTQYFGPGTRLTVL.

The chain employs TRBV7-8 and TRBJ2-1; D is perhaps TRBD2 (7 bases). The CDR3 is made up of 16 amino acids. Trimming stripped 5 bases from V and 0 bases from J, with 14 bases between. Germline loops: CDR1 SGHVS, CDR2 FQNEAQ. CDR3 in DNA: TGTGCCAGCAGCGCCCGGGGGGCCTACTCCTACAATGAGCAGTTCTTC. This sequence encodes CASSARGAYSYNEQFF. Using reference TRBV7-8 and TRBJ2-1 for the parts outside the CDR3, the full variable domain is GAGVSQSPRYKVAKRGQDVALRCDPISGHVSLFWYQQALGQGPEFLTYFQNEAQLDKSGLPSDRFFAERPEGSVSTLKIQRTQQEDSAVYLCASSARGAYSYNEQFFGPGTRLTVL.

V gene TRBV9 combines with J gene TRBJ2-3; D is unresolved. The CDR3 has 14 amino acids. The V gene lost 4 bases and the J gene lost 2 bases, with 11 bases spanning the gap. Germline loops: CDR1 SGDLS, CDR2 YYNGEE. The CDR3 region has the DNA TGTGCCAGCAGCCCGCTAGAGAACACAGATACGCAGTATTTT. It specifies CASSPLENTDTQYF.

The DNA of the CDR3 is TGCGCCAGCAGCTTGGCCGGACTCTCCTACGAGCAGTACTTC. Protein sequence: CASSLAGLSYEQYF. This chain uses TRBV5-1 with TRBJ2-7, with D perhaps matching TRBD2 (5 bases). Germline loops: CDR1 SGHRS, CDR2 YFSETQ. CDR3 length equals 14 residues. V lost 0 bases and J 0 bases, leaving 7 bases between the germline ends.

V and J are TRBV9 and TRBJ1-6; a weak D match, TRBD1 (6 bases). Trimming removed 3 bases from V and 7 bases from J, with 14 bases in between. The germline V gene encodes CDR1 SGDLS and CDR2 YYNGEE. This CDR3 has 15 amino acids. CDR3 protein: CASSAPDSTNSPLHF. The CDR3 coding sequence is TGTGCCAGCAGCGCCCCGGACAGCACAAATTCACCCCTCCACTTT.

The genes are TRBV7-6 and TRBJ1-1; TRBD1 agrees at 7 bases. Looked up from germline, CDR1 is SGHVS and CDR2 is FNYEAQ. There are 13 residues in the CDR3. Germline trimming cut 5 bases from V and 5 bases from J; bases unmatched to any gene: 5. The CDR3 here is CASSIQGGTEAFF. DNA for the CDR3: TGTGCCAGCAGCATCCAGGGGGGTACTGAAGCTTTCTTT.

The chain couples TRBV6-5 to TRBJ1-3; the D is unclear. Trimming cost V 6 bases and J 0 bases, with 9 bases left between them. The CDR3 is 14 amino acids. Germline CDR1 MNHEY, CDR2 SVGAGI. Here the CDR3 reads CASSAQHSGNTIYF. The CDR3, as DNA: TGTGCCAGCAGCGCACAGCACTCTGGAAACACCATATATTTT.

The V and J genes are TRBV25-1 and TRBJ2-2; TRBD1 agrees at 11 bases. With V trimmed by 6 bases and J by 5 bases, 2 bases remained unmatched. CDR3 length equals 14 residues. CDR1 and CDR2 (germline): MGHDK, SYGVNS. CDR3 in amino acids: CASRGQGVTGELFF. The CDR3 DNA reads TGTGCCAGCAGGGGACAGGGGGTAACCGGGGAGCTGTTTTTT.

The V call is TRBV4-3, the J call TRBJ2-7; 8 bases are a match to TRBD2. This CDR3 is 15 amino acids long. CDR1 and CDR2 (germline): LGHNA, YSLEER. After removal of 1 base from V and 7 bases from J, the junction contained 9 bases not matched to a gene. In nucleotides, the CDR3 is TGCGCCAGCAGCCAAGTTGACGGGGGGGCGTCTGAGCAGTACTTC. It specifies CASSQVDGGASEQYF.

The V gene is TRBV5-3, the J gene TRBJ2-7; no firm D call. Being an ORF, TRBV5-3 has a function that is uncertain. Trimming removed 5 bases at V and 4 bases at J, with 10 bases between. This CDR3 spans 12 amino acids. The CDR3 is CARRNLRYEQYF. The CDR3 bases are TGTGCCAGAAGAAACTTGAGGTACGAGCAGTACTTC.

The chain joins TRBV3-1 (or the pseudogene TRBV3-2) to TRBJ2-1, with D possibly matching TRBD2 (5 bases). Germline values: CDR1 LGHDT, CDR2 YNNKEL (reference sequence). The V gene lost 0 bases and the J gene lost 0 bases, with 12 bases spanning the gap. The CDR3 contains 17 residues. In nucleotides, the CDR3 is TGTGCCAGCAGCCAAGATGGCCCGGGGTTCTCCTACAATGAGCAGTTCTTC. Protein: CASSQDGPGFSYNEQFF.

The genes are TRBV28 and TRBJ1-5; possible D gene TRBD1, 5 bases. Trimming removed 5 bases from V and 7 bases from J, with 12 bases in between. There are 13 residues in the CDR3. Germline loops: CDR1 MDHEN, CDR2 SYDVKM. The CDR3, as DNA: TGTGCCAGCAGTCCGGACATGATACAGCCCCAGCATTTT. This translates into CASSPDMIQPQHF. Full variable domain (missing parts from reference TRBV28 and TRBJ1-5): DVKVTQSSRYLVKRTGEKVFLECVQDMDHENMFWYRQDPGLGLRLIYFSYDVKMKEKGDIPEGYSVSREKKERFSLILESASTNQTSMYLCASSPDMIQPQHFGDGTRLSIL.

The chain carries TRBV6-5 and TRBJ2-5, with 11 positions matching TRBD1. CDR3 length: 13 residues. Germline assignment: CDR1 MNHEY and CDR2 SVGAGI. V shed 9 bases and J 7 bases; nucleotides not matched to a gene: 7. The CDR3: CARGTGGWGTQYF. As DNA, the CDR3 is TGTGCCAGAGGGACAGGGGGTTGGGGGACCCAGTACTTC.

V is TRBV29-1 and J is TRBJ2-5; tentatively, D is TRBD2 (5 bases). Trimming took 3 bases from V and 4 from J, leaving 9 bases between them. Germline V lookup: CDR1 SQVTM, CDR2 ANQGSEA. CDR3 size: 12 residues. CDR3 residues: CSVERTRETQYF. Written as DNA, the CDR3 is TGCAGCGTTGAGCGTACTAGAGAGACCCAGTACTTC.

The rearrangement joins TRBV30 to TRBJ2-1; TRBD1 agrees at 7 bases. The germline V gene encodes CDR1 GTSNPN and CDR2 SVGIG (reference sequence). Trimming at V came to 7 bases and at J to 5 bases, leaving 14 bases not matched to a gene. This CDR3 comprises 15 residues. The CDR3 DNA follows: TGTGCCTCTCTCACCCCAGGGGGTTATAACAATGAGCAGTTCTTC. This translates into CASLTPGGYNNEQFF.

CDR3: CASRAVNQPQHF. The CDR3 DNA is TGTGCCAGCAGAGCCGTCAATCAGCCCCAGCATTTT. The rearrangement uses TRBV6-5 and TRBJ1-5; D gene uncertain. The germline gives CDR1 MNHEY, CDR2 SVGAGI. This CDR3 has 12 residues. Trimming removed 6 bases at V and 3 bases at J, with 6 bases between.

This clone was recorded once. CDR3 region: CASSPVVASGSYEQYF. The CDR3 bases are TGTGCCAGCTCACCAGTCGTGGCTAGCGGATCCTACGAGCAGTACTTC. The chain employs TRBV18 and TRBJ2-7; the match to TRBD2 covers 7 bases. This CDR3 has 16 residues. Germline V gives CDR1 KGHSH, CDR2 LQKENI. V lost 2 bases to trimming and J lost 1 base; unmatched junction nucleotides: 8.

The gene calls are TRBV6-5 and TRBJ1-2; 9 bases fit TRBD1. Germline V gene data show CDR1 as MNHEY and CDR2 as SVGAGI. The CDR3 consists of 14 residues. The ends lost 6 bases at V and 4 bases at J; junction bases unmatched: 6. The CDR3 loop is CASSLGQGSYGYTF. In DNA form, the CDR3 reads TGTGCCAGCAGCCTTGGACAGGGGAGCTATGGCTACACCTTC.

This chain connects TRBV9 to TRBJ2-5, with 8 bases identical to TRBD1. Germline V gene data show CDR1 as SGDLS and CDR2 as YYNGEE. V shed 0 bases, J shed 5 bases, and the junction held 3 bases outside the gene matches. The CDR3 extends over 14 amino acids. CDR3 protein: CASSVGQGMETQYF. The CDR3 DNA sequence: TGTGCCAGCAGCGTAGGACAGGGGATGGAGACCCAGTACTTC.

This chain uses TRBV20-1 with TRBJ1-1, with D perhaps matching TRBD1 (6 bases). CDR3 length: 15 amino acids. Germline CDR1 reads DFQATT; CDR2 reads SNEGSKA (reference sequence). The ends were cut back, 3 bases at V and 2 bases at J, with 16 bases in the middle. CDR3 nucleotide sequence: TGCAGTGCTAGTGGCCCCCACAGGGTAAACACTGAAGCTTTCTTT. Amino acid sequence: CSASGPHRVNTEAFF.

There are a few counts of this clone. The rearrangement links TRBV14 to TRBJ2-7, with 8 bases lining up with TRBD1. This CDR3 contains 14 residues. V trimming: 3 bases; J trimming: 5 bases; junction bases outside the gene matches: 6. Germline V CDR1 and CDR2: SGHDN, FVKESK. The CDR3 DNA reads TGTGCCAGCAGCCAGACGACAGGGGTGGACGAGCAGTACTTC. Translated, it gives CASSQTTGVDEQYF.

This clone appeared a few times. This chain joins TRBV7-8 and TRBJ1-1; D unresolved. V lost 5 bases and J 5 bases, leaving 18 bases between the germline ends. The CDR3 has 15 residues. CDR1 and CDR2 (germline): SGHVS, FQNEAQ. The CDR3: CASSPVVREMTEAFF. For the CDR3, the DNA is TGTGCCAGCAGCCCGGTTGTGAGGGAGATGACTGAAGCTTTCTTT.